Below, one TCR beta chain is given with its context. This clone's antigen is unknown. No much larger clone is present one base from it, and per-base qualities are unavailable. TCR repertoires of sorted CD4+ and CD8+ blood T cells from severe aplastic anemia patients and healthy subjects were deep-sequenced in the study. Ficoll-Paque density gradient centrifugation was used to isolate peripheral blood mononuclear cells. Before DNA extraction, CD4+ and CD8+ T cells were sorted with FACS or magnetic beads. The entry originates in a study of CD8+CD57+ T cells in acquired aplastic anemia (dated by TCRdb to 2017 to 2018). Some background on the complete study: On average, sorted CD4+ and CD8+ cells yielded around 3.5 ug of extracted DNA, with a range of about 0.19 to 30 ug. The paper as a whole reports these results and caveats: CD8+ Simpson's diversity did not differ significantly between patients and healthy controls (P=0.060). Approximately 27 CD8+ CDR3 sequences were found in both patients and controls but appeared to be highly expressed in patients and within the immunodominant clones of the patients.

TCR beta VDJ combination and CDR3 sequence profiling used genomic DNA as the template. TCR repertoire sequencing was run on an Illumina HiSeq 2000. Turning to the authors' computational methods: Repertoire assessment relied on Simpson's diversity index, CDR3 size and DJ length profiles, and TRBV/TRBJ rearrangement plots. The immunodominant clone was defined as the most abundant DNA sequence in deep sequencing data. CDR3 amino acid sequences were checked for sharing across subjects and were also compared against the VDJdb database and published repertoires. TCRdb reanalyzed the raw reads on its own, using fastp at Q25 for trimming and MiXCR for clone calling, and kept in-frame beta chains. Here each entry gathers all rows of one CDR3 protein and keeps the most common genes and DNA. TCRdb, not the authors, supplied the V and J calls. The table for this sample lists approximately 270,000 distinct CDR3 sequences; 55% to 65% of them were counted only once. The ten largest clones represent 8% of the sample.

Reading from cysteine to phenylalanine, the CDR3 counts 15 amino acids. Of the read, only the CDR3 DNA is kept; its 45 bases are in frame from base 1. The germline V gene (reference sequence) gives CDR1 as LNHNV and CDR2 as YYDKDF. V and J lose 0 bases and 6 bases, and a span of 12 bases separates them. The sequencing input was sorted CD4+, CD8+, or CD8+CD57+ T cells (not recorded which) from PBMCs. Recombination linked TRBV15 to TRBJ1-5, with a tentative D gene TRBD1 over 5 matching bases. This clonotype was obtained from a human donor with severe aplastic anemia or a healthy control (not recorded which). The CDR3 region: CATSRDLGEAQPQHF. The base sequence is TGTGCCACCAGCAGAGATCTGGGGGAGGCTCAGCCCCAGCATTTT.